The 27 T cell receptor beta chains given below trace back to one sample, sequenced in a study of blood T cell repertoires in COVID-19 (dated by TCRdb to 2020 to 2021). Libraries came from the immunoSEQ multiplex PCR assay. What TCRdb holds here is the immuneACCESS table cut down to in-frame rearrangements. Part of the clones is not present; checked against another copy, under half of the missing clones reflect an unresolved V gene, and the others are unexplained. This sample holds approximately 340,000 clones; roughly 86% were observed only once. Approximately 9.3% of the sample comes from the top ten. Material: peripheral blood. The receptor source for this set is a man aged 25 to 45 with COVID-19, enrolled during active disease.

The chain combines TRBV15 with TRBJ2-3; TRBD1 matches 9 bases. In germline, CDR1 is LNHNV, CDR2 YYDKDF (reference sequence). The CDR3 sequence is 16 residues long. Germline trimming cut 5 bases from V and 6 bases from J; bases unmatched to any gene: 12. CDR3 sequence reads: CATSRPGTGIKDTQYF. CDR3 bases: TGTGCCACCAGCCGACCCGGGACAGGGATAAAGGATACGCAGTATTTT.

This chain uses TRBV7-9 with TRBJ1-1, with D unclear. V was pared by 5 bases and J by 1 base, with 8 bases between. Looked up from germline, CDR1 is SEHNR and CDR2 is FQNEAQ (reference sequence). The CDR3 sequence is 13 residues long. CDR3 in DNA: TGTGCCAGCAGCCCCACATGGAACACTGAAGCTTTCTTT. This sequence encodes CASSPTWNTEAFF.

DNA of the CDR3: TGTGCCAGCAGCTTAACGCAGACAGGTTACCGAAACACCATATATTTT. It yields the protein CASSLTQTGYRNTIYF. The V call is TRBV11-2, the J call TRBJ1-3; possibly TRBD1 for D (6 bases). CDR1 and CDR2 from the germline V gene are SGHAT and FQNNGV. This CDR3 is 16 amino acids long. Trimming cost V 2 bases and J 5 bases, with 16 bases left between them.

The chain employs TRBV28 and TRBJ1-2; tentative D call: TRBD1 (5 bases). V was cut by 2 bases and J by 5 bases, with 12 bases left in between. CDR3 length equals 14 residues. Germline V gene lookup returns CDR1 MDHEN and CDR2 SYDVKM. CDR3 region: CASSLGRQLYGYTF. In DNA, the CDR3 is TGTGCCAGCAGTTTAGGTCGACAGTTGTATGGCTACACCTTC.

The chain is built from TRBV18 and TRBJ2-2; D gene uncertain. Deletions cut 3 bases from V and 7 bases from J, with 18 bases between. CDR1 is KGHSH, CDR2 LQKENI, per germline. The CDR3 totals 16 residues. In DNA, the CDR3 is TGTGCCAGCTCACCCCGGCTAGTCAGTGTACGCGGGGAGCTGTTTTTT. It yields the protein CASSPRLVSVRGELFF.

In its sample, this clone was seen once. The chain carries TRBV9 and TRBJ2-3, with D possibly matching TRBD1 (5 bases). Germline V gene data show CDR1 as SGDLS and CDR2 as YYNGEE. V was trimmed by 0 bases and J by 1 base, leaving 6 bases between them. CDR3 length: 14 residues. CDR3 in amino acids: CASSVARGTDTQYF. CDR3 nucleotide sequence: TGTGCCAGCAGCGTAGCCAGGGGCACAGATACGCAGTATTTT.

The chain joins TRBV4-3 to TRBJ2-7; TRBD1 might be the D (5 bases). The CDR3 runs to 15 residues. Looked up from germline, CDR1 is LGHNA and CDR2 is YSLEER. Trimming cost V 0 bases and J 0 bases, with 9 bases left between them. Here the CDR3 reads CASSQEWQGSYEQYF. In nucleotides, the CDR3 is TGCGCCAGCAGCCAAGAATGGCAGGGCTCCTACGAGCAGTACTTC.

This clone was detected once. The CDR3 bases are TGTGCCAGCAGCGTGGGTAATAGCGGGGCATACAATGAGCAGTTCTTC. Translation: CASSVGNSGAYNEQFF. This chain joins TRBV9 and TRBJ2-1; TRBD2 matches 8 bases. Trimming removed 2 bases from V and 4 bases from J; junction bases left unmatched: 8. The CDR3 extends over 16 amino acids. CDR1 and CDR2 from the germline V gene are SGDLS and YYNGEE.

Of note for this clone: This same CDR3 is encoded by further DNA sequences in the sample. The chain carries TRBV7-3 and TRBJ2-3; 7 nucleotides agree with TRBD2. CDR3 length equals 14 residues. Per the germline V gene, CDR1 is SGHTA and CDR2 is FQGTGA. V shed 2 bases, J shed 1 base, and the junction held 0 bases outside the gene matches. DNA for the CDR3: TGTGCCAGCAGCTTAGCGGGAGGCACAGATACGCAGTATTTT. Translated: CASSLAGGTDTQYF.

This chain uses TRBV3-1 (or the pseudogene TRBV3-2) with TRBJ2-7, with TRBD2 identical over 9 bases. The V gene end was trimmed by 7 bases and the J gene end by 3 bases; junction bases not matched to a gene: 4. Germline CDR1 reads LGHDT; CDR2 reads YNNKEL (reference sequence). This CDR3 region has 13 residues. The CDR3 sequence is CASTAGGLYEQYF. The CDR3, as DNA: TGTGCCAGCACAGCGGGGGGCCTCTACGAGCAGTACTTC.

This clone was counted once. Here the CDR3 DNA reads TGCGCCAGCAGCCAAGATGCCCAGGGGCACTATGGCTACACCTTC. Protein product: CASSQDAQGHYGYTF. V usage is TRBV4-1 and J usage is TRBJ1-2, with D tentatively TRBD1 (6 bases). The CDR3 consists of 15 residues. CDR1 is MGHRA, CDR2 YSYEKL, per germline. The ends were cut back, 0 bases at V and 3 bases at J, with 11 bases in the middle.

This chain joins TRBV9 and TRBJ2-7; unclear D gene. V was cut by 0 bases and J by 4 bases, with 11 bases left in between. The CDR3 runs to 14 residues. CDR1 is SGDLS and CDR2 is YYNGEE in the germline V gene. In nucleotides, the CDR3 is TGTGCCAGCAGCGTAGGAAATAGCATGTACGAGCAGTACTTC. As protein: CASSVGNSMYEQYF.

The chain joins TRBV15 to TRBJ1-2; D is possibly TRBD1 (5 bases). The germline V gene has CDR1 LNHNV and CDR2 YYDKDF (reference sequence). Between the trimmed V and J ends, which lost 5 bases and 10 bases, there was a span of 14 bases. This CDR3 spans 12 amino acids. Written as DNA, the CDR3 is TGTGCCACCAGCTCTTCGGGACTAGTCTACACCTTC. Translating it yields CATSSSGLVYTF. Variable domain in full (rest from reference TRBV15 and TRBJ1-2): DAMVIQNPRYQVTQFGKPVTLSCSQTLNHNVMYWYQQKSSQAPKLLFHYYDKDFNNEADTPDNFQSRRPNTSFCFLDIRSPGLGDTAMYLCATSSSGLVYTFGSGTRLTVV.

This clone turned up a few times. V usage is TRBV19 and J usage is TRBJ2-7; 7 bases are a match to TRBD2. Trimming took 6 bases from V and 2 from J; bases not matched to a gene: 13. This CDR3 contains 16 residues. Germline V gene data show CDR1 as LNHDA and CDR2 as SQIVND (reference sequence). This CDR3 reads CASSELVGGKAYEQYF. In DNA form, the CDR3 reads TGTGCCAGTAGCGAACTGGTCGGGGGGAAGGCCTACGAGCAGTACTTC.

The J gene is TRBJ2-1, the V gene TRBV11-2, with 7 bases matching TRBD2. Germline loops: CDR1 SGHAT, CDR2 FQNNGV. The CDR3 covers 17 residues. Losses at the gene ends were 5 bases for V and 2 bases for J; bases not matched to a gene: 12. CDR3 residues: CASSHRGAGAPYNEQFF. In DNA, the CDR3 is TGTGCCAGCAGCCATAGAGGGGCGGGAGCTCCCTACAATGAGCAGTTCTTC. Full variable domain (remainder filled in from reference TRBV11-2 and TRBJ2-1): EAGVAQSPRYKIIEKRQSVAFWCNPISGHATLYWYQQILGQGPKLLIQFQNNGVVDDSQLPKDRFSAERLKGVDSTLKIQPAKLEDSAVYLCASSHRGAGAPYNEQFFGPGTRLTVL.

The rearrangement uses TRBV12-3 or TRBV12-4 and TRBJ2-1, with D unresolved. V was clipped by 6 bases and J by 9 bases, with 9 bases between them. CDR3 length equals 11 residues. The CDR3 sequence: CASRTFGEQFF. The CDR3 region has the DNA TGTGCCAGCAGGACTTTTGGTGAGCAGTTCTTC.

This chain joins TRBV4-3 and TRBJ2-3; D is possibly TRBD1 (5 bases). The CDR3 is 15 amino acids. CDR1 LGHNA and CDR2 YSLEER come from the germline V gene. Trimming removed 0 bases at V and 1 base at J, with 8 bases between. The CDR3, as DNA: TGCGCCAGCAGCCAAGAATCAGGGCGCACAGATACGCAGTATTTT. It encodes CASSQESGRTDTQYF.

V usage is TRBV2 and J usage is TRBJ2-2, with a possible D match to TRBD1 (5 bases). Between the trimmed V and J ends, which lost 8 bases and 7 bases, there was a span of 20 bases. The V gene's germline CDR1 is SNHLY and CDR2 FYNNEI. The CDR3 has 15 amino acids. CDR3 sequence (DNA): TGTGCCAGCCAATTTGACAGCCCTAGGGGCGGGGAGCTGTTTTTT. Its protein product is CASQFDSPRGGELFF.

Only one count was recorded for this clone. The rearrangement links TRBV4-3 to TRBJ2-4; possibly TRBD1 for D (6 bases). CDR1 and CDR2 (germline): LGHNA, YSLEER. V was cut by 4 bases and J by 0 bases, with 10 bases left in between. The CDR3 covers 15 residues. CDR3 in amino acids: CASSPTGLAKNIQYF. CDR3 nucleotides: TGCGCCAGCAGCCCTACAGGGTTAGCCAAAAACATTCAGTACTTC.

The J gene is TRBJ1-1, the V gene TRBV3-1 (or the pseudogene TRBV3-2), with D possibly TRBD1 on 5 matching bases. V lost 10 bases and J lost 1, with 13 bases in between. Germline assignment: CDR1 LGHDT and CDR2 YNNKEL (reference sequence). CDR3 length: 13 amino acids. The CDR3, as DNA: TGTGCCAACTTCTCCGACAGGAACACTGAAGCTTTCTTT. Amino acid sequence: CANFSDRNTEAFF.

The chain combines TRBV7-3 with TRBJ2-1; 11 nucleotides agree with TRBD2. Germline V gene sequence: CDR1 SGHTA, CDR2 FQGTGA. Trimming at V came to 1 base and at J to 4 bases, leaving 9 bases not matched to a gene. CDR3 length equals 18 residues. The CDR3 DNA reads TGTGCCAGCAGCTTAAATCGTCTAGGACTAGCGGGTTACAATGAGCAGTTCTTC. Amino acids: CASSLNRLGLAGYNEQFF. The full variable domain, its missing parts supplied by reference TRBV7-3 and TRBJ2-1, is GAGVSQTPSNKVTEKGKYVELRCDPISGHTALYWYRQSLGQGPEFLIYFQGTGAADDSGLPNDRFFAVRPEGSVSTLKIQRTERGDSAVYLCASSLNRLGLAGYNEQFFGPGTRLTVL.

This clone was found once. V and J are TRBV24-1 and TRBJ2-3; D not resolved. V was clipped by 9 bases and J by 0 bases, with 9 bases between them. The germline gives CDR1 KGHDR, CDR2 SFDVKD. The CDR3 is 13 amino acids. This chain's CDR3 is CATEASSTDTQYF. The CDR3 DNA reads TGTGCCACCGAGGCGTCTAGCACAGATACGCAGTATTTT.

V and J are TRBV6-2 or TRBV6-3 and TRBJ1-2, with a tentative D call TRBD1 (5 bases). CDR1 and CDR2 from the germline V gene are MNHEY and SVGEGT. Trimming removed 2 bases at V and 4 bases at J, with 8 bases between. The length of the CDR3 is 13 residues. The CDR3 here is CASSYQGGYGYTF. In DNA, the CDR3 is TGTGCCAGCAGTTACCAGGGAGGCTATGGCTACACCTTC.

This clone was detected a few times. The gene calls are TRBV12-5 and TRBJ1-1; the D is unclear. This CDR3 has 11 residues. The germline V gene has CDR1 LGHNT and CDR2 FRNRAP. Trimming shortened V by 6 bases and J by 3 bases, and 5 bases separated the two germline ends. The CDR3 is CASGPHTEAFF. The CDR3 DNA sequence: TGTGCTAGTGGCCCTCACACTGAAGCTTTCTTT.

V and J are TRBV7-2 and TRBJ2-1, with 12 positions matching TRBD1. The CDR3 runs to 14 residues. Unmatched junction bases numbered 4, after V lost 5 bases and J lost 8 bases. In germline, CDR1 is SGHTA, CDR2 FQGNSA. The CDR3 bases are TGTGCCAGCAGCGAGGGGACAGGGGGCTATGAGCAGTTCTTC. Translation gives CASSEGTGGYEQFF.

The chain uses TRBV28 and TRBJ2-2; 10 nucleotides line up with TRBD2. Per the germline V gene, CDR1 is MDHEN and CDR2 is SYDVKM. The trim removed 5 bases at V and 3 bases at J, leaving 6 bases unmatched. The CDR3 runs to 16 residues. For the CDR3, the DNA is TGTGCCAGCAGTGCCCTAGCGGGAGTATACACCGGGGAGCTGTTTTTT. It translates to CASSALAGVYTGELFF.

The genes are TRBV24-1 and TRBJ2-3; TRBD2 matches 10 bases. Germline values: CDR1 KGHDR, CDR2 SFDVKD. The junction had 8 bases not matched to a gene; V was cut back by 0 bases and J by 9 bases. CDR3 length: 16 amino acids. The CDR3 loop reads CATSDLLLAGTDTQYF. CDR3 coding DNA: TGTGCCACCAGTGATTTGTTACTAGCGGGGACCGACACGCAGTATTTT.